This record concerns one T cell receptor beta chain sequence. Libraries were prepared by immunoSEQ multiplex PCR; TCRdb keeps only in-frame clonotypes and omits some of them. The profile shows approximately 100,000 clones, about nine tenths of them singletons. This sample was taken from a study of control samples from healthy donors and cancer patients. Germline-derived CDR1 and CDR2 are MGHRA and YSYEKL. The V gene end was trimmed by 1 base and the J gene end by 8 bases; junction bases not matched to a gene: 5. The CDR3 sequence is 15 residues long. This receptor was identified in a man aged 25 to 40 in good health. The specimen sequenced was blood. V gene TRBV4-1 combines with J gene TRBJ1-6; 7 positions match TRBD1. The CDR3 DNA is TGCGCCAGCAGCCAAGTACAGGGGAGGGATTCACCCCTCCACTTT. As protein: CASSQVQGRDSPLHF.